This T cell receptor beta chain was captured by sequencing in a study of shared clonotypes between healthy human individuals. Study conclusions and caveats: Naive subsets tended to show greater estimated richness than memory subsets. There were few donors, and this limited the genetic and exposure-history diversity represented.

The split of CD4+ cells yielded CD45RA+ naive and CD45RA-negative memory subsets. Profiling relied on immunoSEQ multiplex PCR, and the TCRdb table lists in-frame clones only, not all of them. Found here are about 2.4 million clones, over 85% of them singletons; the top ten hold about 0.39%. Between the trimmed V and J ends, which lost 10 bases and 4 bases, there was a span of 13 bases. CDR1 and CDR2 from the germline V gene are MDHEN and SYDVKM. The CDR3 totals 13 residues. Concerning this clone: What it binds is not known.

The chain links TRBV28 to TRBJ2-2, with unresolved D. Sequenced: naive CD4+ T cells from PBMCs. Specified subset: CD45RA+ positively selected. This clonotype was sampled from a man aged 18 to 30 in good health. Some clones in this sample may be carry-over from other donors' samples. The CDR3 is CAIKARGTGELFF. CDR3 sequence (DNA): TGTGCCATAAAGGCTCGCGGCACCGGGGAGCTGTTTTTT.